This T cell receptor (beta chain) emerged from a study of OX40 agonist ivuxolimab in advanced cancers. Whole-study context: Each patient was given ivuxolimab into a vein every 2 weeks, at 0.01 to 10 mg/kg. Study conclusions and caveats: There were also nonresponders showing low normalized T-cell clonal expansion. Relative to CD4+, CD8+ T cells held more expanded clones on average. Clonal expansion from baseline to week 6 occurred in both CD4+ and CD8+ T cells.

Only in-frame clones appear in the TCRdb table, and some are missing; sequencing was by immunoSEQ multiplex PCR. The sample carries approximately 70,000 clones, roughly 90% recorded once. The J segment lost 11 bases and the V segment lost 10 bases, leaving 11 bases of the junction unmatched. The germline V gene encodes CDR1 LNHDA and CDR2 SQIVND (reference sequence). The CDR3 covers 12 residues. This clone is a singleton in its sample. The target antigen is unknown. This sample comprised CD4+ or CD8+ T cells sorted from blood, obtained in a trial of the OX40 agonist ivuxolimab. The TCR originated in an adult with an advanced solid tumor such as melanoma, head and neck, liver or kidney cancer. The chain has TRBV19 and TRBJ2-3; TRBD1 aligns across 8 bases. CDR3 coding DNA: TGTGCCAAAGACAGGGGCCCTCCTAGGCAGTATTTT. It is translated as CAKDRGPPRQYF. Based on the CDR3 plus reference TRBV19 and TRBJ2-3, the full variable domain is DGGITQSPKYLFRKEGQNVTLSCEQNLNHDAMYWYRQDPGQGLRLIYYSQIVNDFQKGDIAEGYSVSREKKESFPLTVTSAQKNPTAFYLCAKDRGPPRQYFGPGTRLTVL.